This T cell receptor (beta chain) appears in the sequencing data of a study of cytomegalovirus exposure and HLA in healthy donors. Findings and limits, study-wide: Common viral pathogens (according to a later analysis) appeared linked to several of the most significant clusters.

By share, this clone counts as medium-sized (0.01 to 0.1%). The antigen remains undetermined. Germline CDR1 and CDR2: MNHEY and SMNVEV (reference sequence). V dropped 7 bases and J dropped 1 base, with 16 bases sitting between them. The CDR3 runs 15 residues. PCR used 60 Vbeta primers and 13 Jbeta primers. Produced via immunoSEQ multiplex PCR; TCRdb's table is partial and in-frame only. The profile shows about 120,000 clones, 77% of them singletons. This receptor was obtained from a man between 40 and 49 years old in good health and CMV-seropositive. The chain combines TRBV27 with TRBJ2-5; D is possibly TRBD2 (6 bases). Input material: PBMCs. The CDR3 nucleotides are TGTGCCAGCAAAAACGCGGGGCTACCCCAAGAGACCCAGTACTTC. As protein: CASKNAGLPQETQYF.